This entry lists 7 T cell receptor beta chains sequenced from one sample in a study of CD8+ T cells in alopecia areata. The authors extracted RNA and reverse transcribed it into cDNA as the sequencing template. Here immunoSEQ multiplex PCR was the method, and the copy in TCRdb shows in-frame clones only, minus some. The sample contains over 100,000 clones, none of them singletons. Sequenced material: lesional skin. Receptors were obtained from a C3H/HeJ mouse with alopecia areata. For this mouse line, the MHC haplotype is H2-k.

This clone was observed a few times. Mouse names are used for the genes. The observed sequence ends 4 residues before the CDR3 terminus, with the missing tail filled in from the germline J gene. The chain is built from TRBV13-3 and TRBJ1-1, with TRBD1 identical over 7 bases. From germline, CDR1 is NNHDY and CDR2 SYVADS. The CDR3 runs 15 residues. J was trimmed by 1 base and V by 5 bases; bases with no gene match: 8. The CDR3 protein is CASSLQGRGNTEVFF. The sequenced part of the CDR3 DNA is TGTGCCAGCAGCCTACAGGGGAGGGGGAACACA.

For this clone: The genes and germline here are from mouse. The read terminates 4 residues ahead of where the CDR3 ends, so the germline J gene completes it. The chain couples TRBV13-3 to TRBJ2-5; tentative D call: TRBD1 (7 bases). In germline, CDR1 is NNHDY, CDR2 SYVADS. This CDR3 has 15 residues. The DNA read from the CDR3 is TGTGCCAGCAGTGATGCGAGGGGGCGCCGGGAC. It is translated as CASSDARGRRD. The entire CDR3 sequence reads CASSDARGRRDTQYF. Filled out from reference TRBV13-3 and TRBJ2-5, the complete variable domain reads EAAVTQSPRSKVAVTGGKVTLSCHQTNNHDYMYWYRQDTGHGLRLIHYSYVADSTEKGDIPDGYKASRPSQENFSLILELASLSQTAVYFCASSDARGRRDTQYFGPGTRLLVL.

With respect to this clone: Gene and germline names: mouse. Read data end 4 residues before the CDR3 end; the end is taken from the germline J gene. V and J are TRBV1 and TRBJ1-2; D is perhaps TRBD1 (6 bases). The CDR3 has 15 residues. V dropped 0 bases and J dropped 2 bases, with 10 bases sitting between them. Looked up from germline, CDR1 is NSQYPW and CDR2 is LRSPGD (reference sequence). The CDR3 spells CTCSAEGRGNSDYTF. Incomplete CDR3 DNA: TGCACCTGCAGTGCAGAAGGCAGGGGTAACTCC.

The sample holds a few counts of this clone. Mouse names are used for the genes. The CDR3 extends 4 residues past the end of the read, so its final part is completed from the germline J gene. The genes are TRBV16 and TRBJ2-1; 13 nucleotides agree with TRBD2. Germline CDR1 is SGHSA and CDR2 is FRNQAP. The CDR3 totals 17 residues. The CDR3 sequence is CASSLEDWGGAKAEQFF. CDR3 DNA, as far as it was read: TGTGCAAGCAGCTTAGAGGACTGGGGGGGCGCGAAAGCT.

This clone was observed a handful of times. At one end, the junction sequence differs from germline, possibly due to a read error. Here the gene names and germline are mouse. The DNA ends 4 residues before the CDR3 does, and the rest of the CDR3 is filled in from the germline J gene. The V gene is TRBV16, the J gene TRBJ2-3, with 7 bases lining up with TRBD2. The germline V gene has CDR1 SGHSA and CDR2 FRNQAP. There are 16 residues in the CDR3. The CDR3 bases that were read are TGTGCAGGCAGCTCTCCCGGGGGGGGAAGTGCAGAA. Its translation is CAGSSPGGGSAE. The CDR3 reads in full as CAGSSPGGGSAETLYF.

This clone was counted between two and nine times. Genes and germline come from the mouse. The read falls 4 residues short of the CDR3 end, and the missing part is taken from the germline J gene. The chain links TRBV14 to TRBJ2-1; TRBD1 matches 10 bases. The trim removed 4 bases at V and 5 bases at J, leaving 6 bases unmatched. The germline CDR1 and CDR2 sequences are SGHDT and FRDEAV. The CDR3 has 15 amino acids. The CDR3 DNA, read in part, is TGTGCCAGCAGTCCATCCGGGACAGGGGATGCT. Protein sequence: CASSPSGTGDA. The CDR3, in full, reads CASSPSGTGDAEQFF. Supplemented by reference TRBV14 and TRBJ2-1, the full variable domain reads EAGVTQSPRYAVLQEGQAVSFWCDPISGHDTLYWYQQPRDQGPQLLVYFRDEAVIDNSQLPSDRFSAVRPKGTNSTLKIQSAKQGDTATYLCASSPSGTGDAEQFFGPGTRLTVL.

A word on this clone: Genes here carry mouse names. Read sequence stops 4 residues before the CDR3 end, and the germline J gene provides the missing end. The chain employs TRBV19 and TRBJ2-2; 9 nucleotides align to TRBD1. With 5 bases clipped from V and 4 bases from J, the junction kept 6 bases outside the gene matches. In germline, CDR1 is FNHDT, CDR2 SITEND (reference sequence). CDR3 length equals 15 residues. CDR3 DNA (partial): TGTGCCAGCAGCGGGACAGGGAGGGCCACCGGG. Its translation: CASSGTGRATG. The complete CDR3 reads CASSGTGRATGQLYF.